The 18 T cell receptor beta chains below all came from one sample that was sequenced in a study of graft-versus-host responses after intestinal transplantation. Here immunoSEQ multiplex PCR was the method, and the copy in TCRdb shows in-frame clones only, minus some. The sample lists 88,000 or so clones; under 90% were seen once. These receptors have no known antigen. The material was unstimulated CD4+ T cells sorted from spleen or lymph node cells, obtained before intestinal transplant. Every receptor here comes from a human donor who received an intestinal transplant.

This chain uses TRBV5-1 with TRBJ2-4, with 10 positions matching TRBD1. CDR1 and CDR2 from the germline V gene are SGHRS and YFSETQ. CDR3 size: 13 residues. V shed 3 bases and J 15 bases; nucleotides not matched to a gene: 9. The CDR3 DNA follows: TGCGCCAGCAGCTGGATCCGGGACAGGGGCTCGTACTTC. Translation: CASSWIRDRGSYF.

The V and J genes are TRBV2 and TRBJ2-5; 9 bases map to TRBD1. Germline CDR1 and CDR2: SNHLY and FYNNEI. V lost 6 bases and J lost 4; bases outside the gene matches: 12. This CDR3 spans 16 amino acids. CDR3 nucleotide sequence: TGTGCCAGCAGCGGGGACAGGGTTATGAGTGGAGAGACCCAGTACTTC. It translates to CASSGDRVMSGETQYF.

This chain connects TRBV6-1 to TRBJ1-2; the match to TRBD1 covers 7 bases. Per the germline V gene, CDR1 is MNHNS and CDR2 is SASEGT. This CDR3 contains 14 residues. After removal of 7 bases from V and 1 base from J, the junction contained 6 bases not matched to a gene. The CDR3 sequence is CASTDRARNYGYTF. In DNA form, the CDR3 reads TGTGCCAGCACCGACAGGGCCCGTAACTATGGCTACACCTTC.

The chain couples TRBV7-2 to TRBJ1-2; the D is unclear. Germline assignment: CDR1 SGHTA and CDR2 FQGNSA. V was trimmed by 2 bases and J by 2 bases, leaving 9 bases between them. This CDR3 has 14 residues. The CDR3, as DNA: TGTGCCAGCAGCTTAAGACTCCAGAACTATGGCTACACCTTC. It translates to CASSLRLQNYGYTF.

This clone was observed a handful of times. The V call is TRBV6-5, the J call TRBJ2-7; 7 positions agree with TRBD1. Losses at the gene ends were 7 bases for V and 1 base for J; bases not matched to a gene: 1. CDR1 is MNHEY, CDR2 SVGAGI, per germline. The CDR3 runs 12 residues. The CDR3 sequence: CASMDRSYEQYF. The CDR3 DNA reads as TGTGCCAGCATGGACAGGTCCTACGAGCAGTACTTC.

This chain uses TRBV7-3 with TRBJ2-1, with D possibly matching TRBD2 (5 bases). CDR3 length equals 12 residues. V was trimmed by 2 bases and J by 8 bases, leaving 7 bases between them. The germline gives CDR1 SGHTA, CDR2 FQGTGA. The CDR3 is CASSLAGHEQFF. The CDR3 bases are TGTGCCAGCAGCTTAGCGGGCCATGAGCAGTTCTTC.

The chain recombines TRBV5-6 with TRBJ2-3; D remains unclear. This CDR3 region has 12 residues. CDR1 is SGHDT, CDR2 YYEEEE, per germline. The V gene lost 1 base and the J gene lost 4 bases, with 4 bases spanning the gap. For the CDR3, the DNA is TGTGCCAGCAGCTTGCGAGCAGATACGCAGTATTTT. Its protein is CASSLRADTQYF.

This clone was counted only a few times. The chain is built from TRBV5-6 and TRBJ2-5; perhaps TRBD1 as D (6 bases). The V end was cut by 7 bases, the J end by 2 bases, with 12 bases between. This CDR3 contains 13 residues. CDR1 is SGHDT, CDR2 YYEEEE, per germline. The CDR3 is CASAPGTQETQYF. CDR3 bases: TGTGCCAGCGCCCCCGGGACACAAGAGACCCAGTACTTC.

The CDR3 DNA reads as TGTGCCGCCGCGTCGCGACTAGAGTACCAAGAGACCCAGTACTTC. It specifies CAAASRLEYQETQYF. The chain has TRBV30 and TRBJ2-5; D possibly corresponds to TRBD2 (6 bases). CDR1 is GTSNPN and CDR2 is SVGIG in the germline V gene (reference sequence). Trimming cost V 8 bases and J 0 bases, with 19 bases left between them. This CDR3 comprises 15 residues.

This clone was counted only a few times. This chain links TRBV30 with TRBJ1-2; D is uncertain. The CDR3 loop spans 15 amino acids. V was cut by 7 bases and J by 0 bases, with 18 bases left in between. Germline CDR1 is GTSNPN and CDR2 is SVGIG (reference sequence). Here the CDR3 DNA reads TGTGCCTCGACCCCCCGACTGGGAGCTAACTATGGCTACACCTTC. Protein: CASTPRLGANYGYTF.

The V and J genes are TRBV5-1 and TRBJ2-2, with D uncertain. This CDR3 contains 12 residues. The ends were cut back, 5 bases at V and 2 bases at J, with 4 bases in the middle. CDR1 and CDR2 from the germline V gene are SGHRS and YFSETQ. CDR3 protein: CASSRNTGELFF. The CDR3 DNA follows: TGCGCCAGCAGTCGTAACACCGGGGAGCTGTTTTTT.

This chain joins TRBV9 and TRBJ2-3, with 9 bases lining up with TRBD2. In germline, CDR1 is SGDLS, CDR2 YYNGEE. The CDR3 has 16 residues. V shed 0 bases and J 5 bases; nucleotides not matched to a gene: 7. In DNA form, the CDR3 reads TGTGCCAGCAGCGTAGCTCTAGCGGGGCCAGGAGATACGCAGTATTTT. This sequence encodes CASSVALAGPGDTQYF. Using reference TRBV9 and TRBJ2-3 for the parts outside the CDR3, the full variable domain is DSGVTQTPKHLITATGQRVTLRCSPRSGDLSVYWYQQSLDQGLQFLIQYYNGEERAKGNILERFSAQQFPDLHSELNLSSLELGDSALYFCASSVALAGPGDTQYFGPGTRLTVL.

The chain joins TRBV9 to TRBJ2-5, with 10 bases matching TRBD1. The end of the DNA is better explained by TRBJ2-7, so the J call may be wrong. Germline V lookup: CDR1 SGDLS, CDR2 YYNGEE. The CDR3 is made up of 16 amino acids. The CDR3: CASSSSWTGGNYEQYF. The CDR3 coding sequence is TGTGCCAGCAGCTCCTCGTGGACAGGGGGAAACTACGAGCAGTACTTC.

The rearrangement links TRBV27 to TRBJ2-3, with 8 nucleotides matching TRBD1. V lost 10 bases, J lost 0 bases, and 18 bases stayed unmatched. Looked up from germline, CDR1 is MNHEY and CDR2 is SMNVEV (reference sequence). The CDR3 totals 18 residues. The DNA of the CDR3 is TGTGCCACCGCACCCCACAAAGGGACAGGCCTTAGCACAGATACGCAGTATTTT. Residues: CATAPHKGTGLSTDTQYF.

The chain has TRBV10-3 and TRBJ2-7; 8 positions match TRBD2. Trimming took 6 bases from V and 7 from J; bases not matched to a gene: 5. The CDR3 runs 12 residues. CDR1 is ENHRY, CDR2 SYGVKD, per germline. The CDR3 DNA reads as TGTGCCATCAGCGGGGGGGTTACGGAGCAGTACTTC. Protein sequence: CAISGGVTEQYF.

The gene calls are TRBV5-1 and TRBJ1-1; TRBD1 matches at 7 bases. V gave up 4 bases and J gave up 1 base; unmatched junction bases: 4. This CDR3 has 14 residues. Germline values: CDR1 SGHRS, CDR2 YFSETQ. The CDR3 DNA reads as TGCGCCAGCAGCCCGGGACAGCCGAACACTGAAGCTTTCTTT. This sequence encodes CASSPGQPNTEAFF.

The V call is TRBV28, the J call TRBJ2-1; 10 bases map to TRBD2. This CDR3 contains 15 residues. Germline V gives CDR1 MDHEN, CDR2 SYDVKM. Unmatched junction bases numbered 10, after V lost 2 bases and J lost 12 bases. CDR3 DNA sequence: TGTGCCAGCAGTTTAGTAGCGGGGGGCCCCGCCGGGCAGTTCTTC. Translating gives CASSLVAGGPAGQFF.

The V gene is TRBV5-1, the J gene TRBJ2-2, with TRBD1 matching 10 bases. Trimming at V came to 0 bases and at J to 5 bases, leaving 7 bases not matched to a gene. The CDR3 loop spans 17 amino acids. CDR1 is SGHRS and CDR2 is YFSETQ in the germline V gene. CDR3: CASSLGPRTGGTGELFF. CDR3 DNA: TGCGCCAGCAGCTTGGGTCCTAGGACAGGGGGGACCGGGGAGCTGTTTTTT.